The 2 T cell receptor beta chains below all came from one sample that was sequenced in a study of neurological immune-mediated disorders. Via MiXCR, TCRdb re-called the 5' RACE reads, giving one row per CDR3 protein. The sample includes tens of thousands of distinct CDR3 sequences, about 4.2% of them seen just once. The sequenced sample consisted of PBMCs. These receptors were collected from a man aged 50-60 years with multiple sclerosis.

This clonotype was detected many times. The chain combines TRBV2 with TRBJ2-1; D is ambiguous. V was trimmed by 4 bases and J by 2 bases, leaving 9 bases between them. This CDR3 is 14 amino acids long. CDR1 is SNHLY and CDR2 is FYNNEI in the germline V gene. The CDR3 loop is CASSGDVPYNEQFF. DNA for the CDR3: TGTGCCAGCAGTGGGGATGTCCCCTACAATGAGCAGTTCTTC.

This clonotype has a count of ten or more. This chain links TRBV5-4 with TRBJ2-6; no definite D call. CDR3 length equals 15 residues. V shed 2 bases and J shed 0 bases, with 6 bases lying between them. CDR1 and CDR2 (germline): SGHNT, YYREEE (reference sequence). This CDR3 is CASSFARSGANVLTF. Written as DNA, the CDR3 is TGTGCCAGCAGCTTCGCCCGCTCTGGGGCCAACGTCCTGACTTTC.